This T cell receptor (beta chain) was recovered during a study of blood T cell repertoires in COVID-19. Background on the study: The United States, Italy and Spain were the sources of the acute and convalescent COVID-19 samples. Sample material is recorded as cDNA or gDNA derived from T cells, B-cell-depleted T cells, or PBMCs.

The CDR3 runs to 14 residues. The germline V gene encodes CDR1 SGHDN and CDR2 FVKESK. V gave up 3 bases and J gave up 7 bases, with 13 bases separating them. In the original workflow: Estimates of nucleated cell counts were drawn from the amplification of reference gene primers. Method: immunoSEQ multiplex PCR; TCRdb's copy keeps in-frame clones and lacks some. The DNA was the basis for D and trimming; V, J and clone size are from that table. The table records some 190,000 clones, about 85% of them present only once. The count of this clone is one. V usage is TRBV14 and J usage is TRBJ2-4; D ambiguous. Sequencing was carried out using peripheral blood. The receptor's source is a human donor in a cohort sampled during active COVID-19. The CDR3 DNA follows: TGTGCCAGCAGCCATGTACGGTCCTGGAACATTCAGTACTTC. The encoded protein is CASSHVRSWNIQYF.